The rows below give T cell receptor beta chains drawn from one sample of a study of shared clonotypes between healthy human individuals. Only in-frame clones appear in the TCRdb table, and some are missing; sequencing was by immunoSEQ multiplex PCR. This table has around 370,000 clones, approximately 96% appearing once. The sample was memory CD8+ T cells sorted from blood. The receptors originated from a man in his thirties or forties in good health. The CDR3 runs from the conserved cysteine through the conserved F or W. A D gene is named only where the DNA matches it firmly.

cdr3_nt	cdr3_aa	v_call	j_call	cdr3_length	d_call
TGCGCCAGCATCGACAGGGTGGCAACTAATGAAAAACTGTTTTTT	CASIDRVATNEKLFF	TRBV5-1	TRBJ1-4	15	TRBD1
TGTGCCAGCAGTTCCCCAGGGGGTGGCTACACCTTC	CASSSPGGGYTF	TRBV28	TRBJ1-2	12	TRBD1
TGTGCCAGCCGGGACTCCTCCTACGAGCAGTACTTC	CASRDSSYEQYF	TRBV10-3	TRBJ2-7	12	NA
TGCGCCAGCAGTCCCGGGACAGCCCTCTACGAGCAGTACTTC	CASSPGTALYEQYF	TRBV5-1	TRBJ2-7	14	TRBD1
TGTGCCAGCAGCTTAGGAGGTCTAGCGGGAGTGGGCTACGAGCAGTACTTC	CASSLGGLAGVGYEQYF	TRBV11-2	TRBJ2-7	17	TRBD2
TGTGCCAGCAGCTCCCCCCCGGGAGGTACAGATACGCAGTATTTT	CASSSPPGGTDTQYF	TRBV7-9	TRBJ2-3	15	TRBD2
TGTGCCAGCAGCTTAGGGGCGGGAGGGCCTCGGAATGAGCAGTTCTTC	CASSLGAGGPRNEQFF	TRBV7-6	TRBJ2-1	16	TRBD2
TGTGCCAGTAGTACACCGACAACTAATGAAAAACTGTTTTTT	CASSTPTTNEKLFF	TRBV19	TRBJ1-4	14	NA
TGTGCCAGCAGAGCGGGAACCTACGAGCAGTACTTC	CASRAGTYEQYF	TRBV28	TRBJ2-7	12	TRBD2
TGTGCCAGCAGTTTGATGGGTGGCACCGGGGAGCTGTTTTTT	CASSLMGGTGELFF	TRBV28	TRBJ2-2	14	NA
TGTGCCAGCAGTTTGGGTGGTTGGGGGAATCAGCCCCAGCATTTT	CASSLGGWGNQPQHF	TRBV28	TRBJ1-5	15	NA
TGTGCCAGCAGGGTCCAACAGCCGAACACTGAAGCTTTCTTT	CASRVQQPNTEAFF	TRBV2	TRBJ1-1	14	NA
TGTGCCAGCAGTTTATCGTTAGGCCAGGCTAATGAAAAACTGTTTTTT	CASSLSLGQANEKLFF	TRBV28	TRBJ1-4	16	NA
TGTGCCAGCAACCGGCCTTCTAGCTCCTACGAGCAGTACTTC	CASNRPSSSYEQYF	TRBV4-2	TRBJ2-7	14	NA
TGCGCCAGCAGGGGTTCCAGGGTGGAGAATCAGCCCCAGCATTTT	CASRGSRVENQPQHF	TRBV10-1	TRBJ1-5	15	NA
TGTGCCAGCAGTTCCGGGGCCAATGGCTACACCTTC	CASSSGANGYTF	TRBV28	TRBJ1-2	12	NA